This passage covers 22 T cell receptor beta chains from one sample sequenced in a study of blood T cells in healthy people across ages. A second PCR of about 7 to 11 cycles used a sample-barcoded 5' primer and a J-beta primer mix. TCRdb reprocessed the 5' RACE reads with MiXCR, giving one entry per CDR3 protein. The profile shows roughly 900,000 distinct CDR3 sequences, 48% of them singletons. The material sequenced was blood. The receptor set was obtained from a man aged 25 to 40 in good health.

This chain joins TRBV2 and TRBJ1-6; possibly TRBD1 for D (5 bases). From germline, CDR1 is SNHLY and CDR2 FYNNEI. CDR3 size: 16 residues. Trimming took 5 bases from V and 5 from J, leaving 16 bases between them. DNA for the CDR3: TGTGCCAGCAGTCCAACTTGGGGGGGAAATAATTCACCCCTCCACTTT. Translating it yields CASSPTWGGNNSPLHF.

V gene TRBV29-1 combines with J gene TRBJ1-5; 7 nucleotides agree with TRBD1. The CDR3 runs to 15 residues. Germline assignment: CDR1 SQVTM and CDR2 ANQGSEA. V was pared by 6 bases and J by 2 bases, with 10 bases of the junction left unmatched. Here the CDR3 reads CSVRTDREGNQPQHF. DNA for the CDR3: TGCAGCGTCCGGACCGACAGGGAAGGCAATCAGCCCCAGCATTTT.

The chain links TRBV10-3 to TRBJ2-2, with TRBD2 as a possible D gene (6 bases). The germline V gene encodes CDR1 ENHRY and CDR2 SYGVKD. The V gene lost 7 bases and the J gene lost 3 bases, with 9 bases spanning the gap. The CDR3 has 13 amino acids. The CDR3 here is CAIKRDYTGELFF. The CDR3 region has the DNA TGTGCCATCAAACGGGACTACACCGGGGAGCTGTTTTTT.

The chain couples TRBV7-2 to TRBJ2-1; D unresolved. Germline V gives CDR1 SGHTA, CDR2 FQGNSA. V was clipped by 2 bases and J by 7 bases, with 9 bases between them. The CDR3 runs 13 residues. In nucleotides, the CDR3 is TGTGCCAGCAGCTTAAATTGGGGTAATGAGCAGTTCTTC. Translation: CASSLNWGNEQFF.

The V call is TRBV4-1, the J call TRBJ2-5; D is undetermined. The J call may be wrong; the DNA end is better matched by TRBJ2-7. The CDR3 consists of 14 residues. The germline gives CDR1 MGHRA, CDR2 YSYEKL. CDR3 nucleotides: TGCGCCAGCAACACCGGAACGCTGGCCTACGAGCAGTACTTC. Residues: CASNTGTLAYEQYF.

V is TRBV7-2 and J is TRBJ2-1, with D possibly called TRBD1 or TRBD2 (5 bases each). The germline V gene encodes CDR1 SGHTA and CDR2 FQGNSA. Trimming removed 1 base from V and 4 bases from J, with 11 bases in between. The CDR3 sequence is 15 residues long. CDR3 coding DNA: TGTGCCAGCAGCTTAGATTCGGGGCAATACAATGAGCAGTTCTTC. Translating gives CASSLDSGQYNEQFF. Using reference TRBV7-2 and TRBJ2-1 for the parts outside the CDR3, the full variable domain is GAGVSQSPSNKVTEKGKDVELRCDPISGHTALYWYRQSLGQGLEFLIYFQGNSAPDKSGLPSDRFSAERTGGSVSTLTIQRTQQEDSAVYLCASSLDSGQYNEQFFGPGTRLTVL.

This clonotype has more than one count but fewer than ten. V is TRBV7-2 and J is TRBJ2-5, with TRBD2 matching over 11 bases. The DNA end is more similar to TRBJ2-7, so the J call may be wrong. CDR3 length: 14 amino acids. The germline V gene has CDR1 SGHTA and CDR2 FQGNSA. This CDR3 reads CASSQGLAVYEQYF. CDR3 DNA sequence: TGTGCCAGCAGCCAGGGACTAGCGGTTTACGAGCAGTACTTC.

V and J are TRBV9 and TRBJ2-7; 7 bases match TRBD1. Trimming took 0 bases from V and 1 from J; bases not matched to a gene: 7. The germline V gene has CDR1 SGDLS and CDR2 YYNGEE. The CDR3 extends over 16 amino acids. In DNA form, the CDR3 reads TGTGCCAGCAGCGTAGTCGGCCAGGGGGTTTCCTACGAGCAGTACTTC. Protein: CASSVVGQGVSYEQYF.

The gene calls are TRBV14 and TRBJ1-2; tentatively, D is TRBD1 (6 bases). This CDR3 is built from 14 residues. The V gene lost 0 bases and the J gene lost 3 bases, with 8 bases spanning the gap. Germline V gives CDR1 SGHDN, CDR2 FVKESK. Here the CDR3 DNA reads TGTGCCAGCAGCCAAGACCAGGGGTACTATGGCTACACCTTC. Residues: CASSQDQGYYGYTF. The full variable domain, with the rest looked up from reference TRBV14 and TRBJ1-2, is EAGVTQFPSHSVIEKGQTVTLRCDPISGHDNLYWYRRVMGKEIKFLLHFVKESKQDESGMPNNRFLAERTGGTYSTLKVQPAELEDSGVYFCASSQDQGYYGYTFGSGTRLTVV.

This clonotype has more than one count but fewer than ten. The CDR3 sequence: CASSSPAVAKNIQYF. In DNA form, the CDR3 reads TGTGCCAGCAGCTCGCCAGCGGTAGCCAAAAACATTCAGTACTTC. This chain joins TRBV6-2 or TRBV6-3 and TRBJ2-4, with a weak D call TRBD2 (5 bases). There are 15 residues in the CDR3. With 6 bases removed from V and 0 bases from J, the gap between germline ends came to 12 bases. Germline V gene lookup returns CDR1 MNHEY and CDR2 SVGEGT.

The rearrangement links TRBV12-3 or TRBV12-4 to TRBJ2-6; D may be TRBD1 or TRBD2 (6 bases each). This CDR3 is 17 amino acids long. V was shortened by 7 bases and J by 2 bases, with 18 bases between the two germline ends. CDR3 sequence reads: CASTDTGRSAGANVLTF. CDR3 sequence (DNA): TGTGCCAGCACGGACACAGGGAGGAGTGCTGGGGCCAACGTCCTGACTTTC.

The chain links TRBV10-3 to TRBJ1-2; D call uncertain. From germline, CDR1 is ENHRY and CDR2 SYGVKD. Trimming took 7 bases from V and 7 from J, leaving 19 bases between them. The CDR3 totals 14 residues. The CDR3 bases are TGTGCCATCACCTCGGAGGGTATGGCGGGTGGCTACACCTTC. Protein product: CAITSEGMAGGYTF.

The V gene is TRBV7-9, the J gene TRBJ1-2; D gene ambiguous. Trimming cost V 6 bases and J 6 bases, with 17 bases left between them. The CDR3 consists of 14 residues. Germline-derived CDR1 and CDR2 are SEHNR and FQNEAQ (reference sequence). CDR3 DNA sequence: TGTGCCAGCAGTTTAACCGGGGTAAAGAATGGCTACACCTTC. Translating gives CASSLTGVKNGYTF.

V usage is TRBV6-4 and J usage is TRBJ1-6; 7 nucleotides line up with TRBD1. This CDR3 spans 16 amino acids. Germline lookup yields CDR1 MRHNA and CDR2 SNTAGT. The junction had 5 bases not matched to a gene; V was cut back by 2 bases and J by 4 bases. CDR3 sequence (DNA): TGTGCCAGCAGTGACCTTGGGACAGCTTATAATTCACCCCTCCACTTT. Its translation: CASSDLGTAYNSPLHF.

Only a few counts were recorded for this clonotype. This CDR3 is CASSLILSSTGELFF. In nucleotides, the CDR3 is TGCGCCAGCAGCTTGATACTTTCAAGCACCGGGGAGCTGTTTTTT. The chain uses TRBV5-1 and TRBJ2-2; no definite D call. This CDR3 spans 15 amino acids. Per the germline V gene, CDR1 is SGHRS and CDR2 is YFSETQ. The V gene lost 1 base and the J gene lost 4 bases, with 11 bases spanning the gap.

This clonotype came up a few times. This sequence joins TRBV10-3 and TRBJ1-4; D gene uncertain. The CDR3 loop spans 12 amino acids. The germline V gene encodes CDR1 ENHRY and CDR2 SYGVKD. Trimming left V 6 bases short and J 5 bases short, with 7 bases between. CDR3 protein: CAIRDSNEKLFF. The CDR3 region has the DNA TGTGCCATCAGGGACTCAAATGAAAAACTGTTTTTT.

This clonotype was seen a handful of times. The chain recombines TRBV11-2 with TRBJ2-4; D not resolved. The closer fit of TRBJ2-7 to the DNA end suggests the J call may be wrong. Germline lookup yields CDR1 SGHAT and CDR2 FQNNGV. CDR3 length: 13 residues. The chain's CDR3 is CASSLRVNYEQYF. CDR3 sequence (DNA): TGTGCCAGCAGCTTAAGGGTAAACTACGAGCAGTACTTC.

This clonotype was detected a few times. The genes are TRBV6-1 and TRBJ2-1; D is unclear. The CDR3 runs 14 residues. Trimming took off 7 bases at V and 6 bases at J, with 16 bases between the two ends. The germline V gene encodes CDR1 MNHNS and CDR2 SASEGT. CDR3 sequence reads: CASIGIFVANEQFF. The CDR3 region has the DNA TGTGCCAGCATTGGGATCTTTGTGGCCAATGAGCAGTTCTTC.

CDR3 loop: CASSQDSANTGELFF. CDR3 coding DNA: TGCGCCAGCAGCCAAGACAGCGCGAACACCGGGGAGCTGTTTTTT. The J gene is TRBJ2-2, the V gene TRBV4-3; D unclear. The CDR3 runs to 15 residues. V lost 0 bases, J lost 0 bases, and 5 bases lay in between. Germline CDR1 reads LGHNA; CDR2 reads YSLEER.

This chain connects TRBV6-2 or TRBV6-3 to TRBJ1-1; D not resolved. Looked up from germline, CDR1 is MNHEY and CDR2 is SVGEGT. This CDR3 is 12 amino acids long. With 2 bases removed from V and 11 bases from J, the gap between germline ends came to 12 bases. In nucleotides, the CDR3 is TGTGCCAGCAGTTACGTTGACGGTACGGCTTTCTTT. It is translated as CASSYVDGTAFF.

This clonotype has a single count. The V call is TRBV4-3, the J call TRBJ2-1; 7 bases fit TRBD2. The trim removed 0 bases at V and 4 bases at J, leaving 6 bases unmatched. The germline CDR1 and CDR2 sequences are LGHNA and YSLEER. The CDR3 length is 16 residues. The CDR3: CASSQESSGHYNEQFF. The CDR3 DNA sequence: TGCGCCAGCAGCCAAGAATCTAGCGGACATTACAATGAGCAGTTCTTC.

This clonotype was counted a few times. In DNA form, the CDR3 reads TGCGCCAGCAGCCCTGCGAGGGAGCACTACGAGCAGTACTTC. It codes for CASSPAREHYEQYF. The chain joins TRBV4-1 to TRBJ2-7, with D possibly matching TRBD2 (5 bases). This CDR3 contains 14 residues. Trimming stripped 4 bases from V and 3 bases from J, with 13 bases between. Germline lookup yields CDR1 MGHRA and CDR2 YSYEKL.